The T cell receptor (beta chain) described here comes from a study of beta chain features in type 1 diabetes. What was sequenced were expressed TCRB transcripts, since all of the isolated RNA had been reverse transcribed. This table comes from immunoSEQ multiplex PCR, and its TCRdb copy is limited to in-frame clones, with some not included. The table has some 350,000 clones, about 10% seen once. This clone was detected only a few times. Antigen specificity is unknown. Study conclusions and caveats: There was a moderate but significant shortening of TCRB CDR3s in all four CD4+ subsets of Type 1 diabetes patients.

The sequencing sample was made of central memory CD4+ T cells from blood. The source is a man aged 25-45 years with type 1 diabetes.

The CDR3 DNA sequence: TGTGCCAGCACCCTAGGGGCTACACAAGAGACCCAGTACTTC. Amino acids: CASTLGATQETQYF. The gene calls are TRBV9 and TRBJ2-5, with D perhaps TRBD1 (5 bases). Trimming took off 6 bases at V and 2 bases at J, with 14 bases between the two ends. Germline values: CDR1 SGDLS, CDR2 YYNGEE. The CDR3 is 14 amino acids.